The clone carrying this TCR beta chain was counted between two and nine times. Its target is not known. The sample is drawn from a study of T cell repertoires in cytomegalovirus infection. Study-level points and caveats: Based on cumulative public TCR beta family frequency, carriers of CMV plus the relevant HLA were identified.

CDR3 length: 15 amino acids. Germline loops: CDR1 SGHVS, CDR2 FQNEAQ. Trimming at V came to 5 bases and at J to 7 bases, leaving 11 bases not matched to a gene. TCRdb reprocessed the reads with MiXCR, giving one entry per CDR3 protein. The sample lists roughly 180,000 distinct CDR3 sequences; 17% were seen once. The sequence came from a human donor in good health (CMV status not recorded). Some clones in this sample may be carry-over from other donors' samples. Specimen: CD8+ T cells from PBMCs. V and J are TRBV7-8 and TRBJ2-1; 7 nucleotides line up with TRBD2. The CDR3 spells CASSPTVGRENEQFF. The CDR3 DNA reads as TGTGCCAGCAGCCCTACCGTAGGGCGGGAGAATGAGCAGTTCTTC.